One and the same sample provided the 21 T cell receptor beta chains below, sequenced in a study of T cells in localized non-small cell lung cancer. This table comes from immunoSEQ multiplex PCR, and its TCRdb copy is limited to in-frame clones, with some not included. The sample lists tens of thousands of clones; about four fifths were seen once. The sample here was peripheral blood, taken before any cancer treatment. These receptors originate from a male donor at least 60 years old with stage III squamous cell lung carcinoma.

V and J are TRBV2 and TRBJ1-5, with D possibly being TRBD1 (5 bases). CDR3 size: 16 residues. V was pared by 7 bases and J by 5 bases, with 21 bases between. The germline V gene has CDR1 SNHLY and CDR2 FYNNEI. The CDR3 DNA reads as TGTGCCAGCACACAGGCTTATGGTTTTAATCATCAGCCCCAGCATTTT. This codes for CASTQAYGFNHQPQHF.

The rearrangement links TRBV27 to TRBJ1-1; 10 bases are shared with TRBD1. CDR3 size: 15 residues. The germline V gene encodes CDR1 MNHEY and CDR2 SMNVEV (reference sequence). J lost 4 bases, V lost 4 bases, and 6 bases had no gene match. CDR3 sequence reads: CASSSHRTGGTEAFF. In nucleotides, the CDR3 is TGTGCCAGCAGTTCCCACCGGACAGGGGGCACTGAAGCTTTCTTT.

The sample holds one count of this clone. The chain is built from TRBV11-2 and TRBJ1-6; tentative D call: TRBD1 (6 bases). Germline V gives CDR1 SGHAT, CDR2 FQNNGV. V dropped 5 bases and J dropped 4 bases, with 18 bases sitting between them. The CDR3 loop spans 17 amino acids. The chain's CDR3 is CASSARTVFSYNSPLHF. CDR3 coding DNA: TGTGCCAGCAGCGCGCGGACAGTATTTTCTTATAATTCACCCCTCCACTTT.

A single count supports this clone. The chain carries TRBV11-2 and TRBJ2-1; D remains unclear. CDR1 SGHAT and CDR2 FQNNGV come from the germline V gene. The CDR3 totals 13 residues. Trimming cost V 5 bases and J 5 bases, with 10 bases left between them. The CDR3 loop reads CASSPGQNNEQFF. DNA of the CDR3: TGTGCCAGCAGCCCCGGGCAGAACAATGAGCAGTTCTTC.

CDR3 nucleotide sequence: TGTGCCACCAGCAGAGAAAGCGGGACGGGCCCCGGGGAGCTGTTTTTT. Its translation: CATSRESGTGPGELFF. The genes are TRBV15 and TRBJ2-2; 7 bases align to TRBD2. Germline CDR1 reads LNHNV; CDR2 reads YYDKDF (reference sequence). Trimming took 0 bases from V and 6 from J; bases not matched to a gene: 7. CDR3 length: 16 amino acids.

The chain is built from TRBV5-4 and TRBJ2-1; D is perhaps TRBD1 (5 bases). This CDR3 has 16 amino acids. V was pared by 4 bases and J by 5 bases, with 19 bases between. CDR1 is SGHNT, CDR2 YYREEE, per germline (reference sequence). DNA for the CDR3: TGTGCCAGCAGCAAGGAACCCAGGGTGGTAAACAATGAGCAGTTCTTC. This gives the protein CASSKEPRVVNNEQFF.

This clone was counted a few times. The V and J genes are TRBV27 and TRBJ1-5, with D tentatively TRBD1 (5 bases). Germline V gene lookup returns CDR1 MNHEY and CDR2 SMNVEV (reference sequence). V was shortened by 3 bases and J by 4 bases, with 10 bases between the two germline ends. The CDR3 consists of 14 residues. CDR3 in amino acids: CASSLRPGNQPQHF. CDR3 DNA: TGTGCCAGCAGTTTGAGGCCAGGGAATCAGCCCCAGCATTTT.

V gene TRBV18 combines with J gene TRBJ1-1; D unresolved. The CDR3 contains 14 residues. Per the germline V gene, CDR1 is KGHSH and CDR2 is LQKENI. V dropped 0 bases and J dropped 4 bases, with 9 bases sitting between them. As DNA, the CDR3 is TGTGCCAGCTCACCACCAAGCAATCCCACTGAAGCTTTCTTT. Protein sequence: CASSPPSNPTEAFF.

The gene calls are TRBV27 and TRBJ2-1, with a weak D call TRBD2 (6 bases). There are 15 residues in the CDR3. The germline V and J ends were trimmed by 7 bases and 6 bases, with 19 bases remaining between them. Per the germline V gene, CDR1 is MNHEY and CDR2 is SMNVEV (reference sequence). The CDR3: CASTRRTTITNEQFF. The CDR3 DNA is TGTGCCAGCACACGTAGGACTACCATTACCAATGAGCAGTTCTTC.

This chain connects TRBV27 to TRBJ1-2; TRBD1 matches at 9 bases. V lost 5 bases to trimming and J lost 1 base; unmatched junction nucleotides: 8. The CDR3 totals 16 residues. Germline CDR1 and CDR2: MNHEY and SMNVEV (reference sequence). This CDR3 reads CASSLRGTGLNYGYTF. The CDR3 bases are TGTGCCAGCAGTCTTCGCGGGACAGGGCTTAACTATGGCTACACCTTC.

V usage is TRBV29-1 and J usage is TRBJ2-6; tentative D call: TRBD1 (5 bases). In germline, CDR1 is SQVTM, CDR2 ANQGSEA. The CDR3 covers 14 residues. V shed 1 base and J shed 2 bases, with 6 bases lying between them. The CDR3 DNA is TGCAGCGTTGAAGGCAGGGCTGGGGCCAACGTCCTGACTTTC. The encoded protein is CSVEGRAGANVLTF.

The rearrangement joins TRBV7-3 to TRBJ2-2, with TRBD1 matching over 7 bases. The germline gives CDR1 SGHTA, CDR2 FQGTGA. The CDR3 extends over 13 amino acids. Trimming at V came to 9 bases and at J to 3 bases, leaving 4 bases not matched to a gene. DNA of the CDR3: TGTGCCAGTAGGGACAGTTACACCGGGGAGCTGTTTTTT. It encodes CASRDSYTGELFF.

The genes are TRBV27 and TRBJ2-7; 13 nucleotides line up with TRBD2. Germline V gives CDR1 MNHEY, CDR2 SMNVEV (reference sequence). The CDR3 runs 16 residues. The junction had 8 bases not matched to a gene; V was cut back by 2 bases and J by 7 bases. The DNA for the CDR3 is TGTGCCAGCAGTTTAACACTAGCGGGAGGGCCGAAGGAGCAGTACTTC. Its translation is CASSLTLAGGPKEQYF.

V usage is TRBV15 and J usage is TRBJ1-2, with D possibly being TRBD1 (6 bases). The CDR3 covers 15 residues. Germline V CDR1 and CDR2: LNHNV, YYDKDF (reference sequence). V shed 0 bases and J shed 4 bases, with 12 bases lying between them. The CDR3 loop is CATSREAGVGYGYTF. CDR3 coding DNA: TGTGCCACCAGCAGAGAGGCAGGGGTGGGCTATGGCTACACCTTC.

The chain is built from TRBV7-8 and TRBJ1-1; D perhaps matches TRBD1 (5 bases). V shed 2 bases and J shed 1 base, with 11 bases lying between them. The V gene's germline CDR1 is SGHVS and CDR2 FQNEAQ. The CDR3 sequence is 15 residues long. This chain's CDR3 is CASSLLRGANTEAFF. The CDR3 region has the DNA TGTGCCAGCAGCTTATTGAGAGGGGCGAACACTGAAGCTTTCTTT.

The V gene is TRBV11-2, the J gene TRBJ2-7, with unresolved D. V shed 5 bases and J shed 2 bases, with 13 bases lying between them. Germline CDR1 reads SGHAT; CDR2 reads FQNNGV. The CDR3 is made up of 14 amino acids. The CDR3 loop is CASSPRPGAYEQYF. DNA of the CDR3: TGTGCCAGCAGCCCCCGCCCGGGTGCCTACGAGCAGTACTTC.

The chain is built from TRBV5-1 and TRBJ2-2, with 10 bases matching TRBD2. This CDR3 is built from 16 residues. From germline, CDR1 is SGHRS and CDR2 YFSETQ. V trimming: 0 bases; J trimming: 6 bases; junction bases outside the gene matches: 5. The CDR3 DNA reads TGCGCCAGCAGCTTGGAACCAGCGGGAGGGCCCGGGGAGCTGTTTTTT. Protein product: CASSLEPAGGPGELFF.

The chain carries TRBV5-8 and TRBJ2-2; weak D call: TRBD2 (5 bases). Germline lookup yields CDR1 SGHTS and CDR2 YDEGEE. The V and J ends lost 1 base and 4 bases respectively, with 11 bases between them. The CDR3 contains 15 residues. The CDR3 DNA sequence: TGTGCCAGCAGCTTGTTTAGGAGGAGCACCGGGGAGCTGTTTTTT. This codes for CASSLFRRSTGELFF.

The rearrangement uses TRBV12-5 and TRBJ2-1; no clear D. Trimming left V 0 bases short and J 0 bases short, with 12 bases between. The V gene's germline CDR1 is LGHNT and CDR2 FRNRAP. This CDR3 is built from 17 residues. The CDR3 DNA follows: TGTGCTAGTGGTTTGGTACCCGGCCCCAGCTCCTACAATGAGCAGTTCTTC. Translated, it gives CASGLVPGPSSYNEQFF.

The genes are TRBV5-1 and TRBJ1-1; unclear D gene. The CDR3 totals 14 residues. Germline V lookup: CDR1 SGHRS, CDR2 YFSETQ. The V and J ends lost 2 bases and 0 bases respectively, with 8 bases between them. CDR3 DNA sequence: TGCGCCAGCAGCTTAACTATTATGAACACTGAAGCTTTCTTT. This encodes CASSLTIMNTEAFF.

This clone was recorded once. The chain joins TRBV2 to TRBJ1-1; 9 nucleotides line up with TRBD1. This CDR3 comprises 12 residues. Per the germline V gene, CDR1 is SNHLY and CDR2 is FYNNEI. V was clipped by 7 bases and J by 5 bases; unmatched bases: 2. In DNA, the CDR3 is TGTGCCAGCATGGGGACAGGGACTGAAGCTTTCTTT. Amino acids: CASMGTGTEAFF.